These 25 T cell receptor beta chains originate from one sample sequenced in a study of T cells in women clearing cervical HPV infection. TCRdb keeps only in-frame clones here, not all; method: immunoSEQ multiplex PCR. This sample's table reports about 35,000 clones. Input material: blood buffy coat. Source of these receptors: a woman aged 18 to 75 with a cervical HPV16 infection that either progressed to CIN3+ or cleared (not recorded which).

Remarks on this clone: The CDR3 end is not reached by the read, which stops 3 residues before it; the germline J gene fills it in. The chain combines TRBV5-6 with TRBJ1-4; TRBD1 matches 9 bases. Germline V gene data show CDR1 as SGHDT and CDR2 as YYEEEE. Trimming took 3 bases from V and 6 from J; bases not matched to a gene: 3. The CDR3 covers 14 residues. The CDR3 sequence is CASSWTGDYEKLFF. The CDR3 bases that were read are TGTGCCAGCAGCTGGACAGGGGATTATGAAAAA.

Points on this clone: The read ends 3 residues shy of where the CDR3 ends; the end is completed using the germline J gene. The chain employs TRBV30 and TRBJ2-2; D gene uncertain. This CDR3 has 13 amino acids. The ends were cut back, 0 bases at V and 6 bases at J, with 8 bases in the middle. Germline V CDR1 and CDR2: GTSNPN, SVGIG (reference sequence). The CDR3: CAWSVQLSGELFF. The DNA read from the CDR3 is TGTGCCTGGAGTGTACAGTTATCCGGGGAG.

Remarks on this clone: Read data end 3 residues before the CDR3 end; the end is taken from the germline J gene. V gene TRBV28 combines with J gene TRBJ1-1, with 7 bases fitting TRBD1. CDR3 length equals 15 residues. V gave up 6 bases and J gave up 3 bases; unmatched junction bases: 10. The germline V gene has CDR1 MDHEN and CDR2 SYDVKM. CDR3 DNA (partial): TGTGCCAGCAGATCGGGACAGCGGTTTGACACTGAA. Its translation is CASRSGQRFDTE. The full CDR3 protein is CASRSGQRFDTEAFF. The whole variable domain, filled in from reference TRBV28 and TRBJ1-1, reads DVKVTQSSRYLVKRTGEKVFLECVQDMDHENMFWYRQDPGLGLRLIYFSYDVKMKEKGDIPEGYSVSREKKERFSLILESASTNQTSMYLCASRSGQRFDTEAFFGQGTRLTVV.

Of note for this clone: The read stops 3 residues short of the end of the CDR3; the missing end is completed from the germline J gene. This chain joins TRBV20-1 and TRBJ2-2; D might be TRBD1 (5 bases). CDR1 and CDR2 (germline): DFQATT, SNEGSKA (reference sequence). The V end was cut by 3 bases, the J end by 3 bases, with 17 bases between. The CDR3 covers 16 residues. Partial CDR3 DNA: TGCAGTGCTAGCAGTAACGGCAGGGATGACACCGGGGAG. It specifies CSASSNGRDDTGE. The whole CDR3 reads CSASSNGRDDTGELFF.

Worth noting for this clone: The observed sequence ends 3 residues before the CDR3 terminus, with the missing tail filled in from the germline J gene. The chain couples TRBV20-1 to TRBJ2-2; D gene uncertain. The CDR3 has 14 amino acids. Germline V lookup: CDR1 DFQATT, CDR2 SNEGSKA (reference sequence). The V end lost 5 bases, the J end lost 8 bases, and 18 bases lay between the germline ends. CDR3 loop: CSAAPSGLGGELFF. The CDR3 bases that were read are TGCAGTGCTGCCCCGAGTGGTCTCGGGGGGGAG.

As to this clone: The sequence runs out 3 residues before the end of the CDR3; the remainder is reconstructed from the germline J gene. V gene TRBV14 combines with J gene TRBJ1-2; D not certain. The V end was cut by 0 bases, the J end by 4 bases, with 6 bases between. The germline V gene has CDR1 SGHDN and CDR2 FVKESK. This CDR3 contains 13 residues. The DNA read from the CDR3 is TGTGCCAGCAGCCAAGATCACGGCTATGGC. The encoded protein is CASSQDHGYG. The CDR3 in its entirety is CASSQDHGYGYTF.

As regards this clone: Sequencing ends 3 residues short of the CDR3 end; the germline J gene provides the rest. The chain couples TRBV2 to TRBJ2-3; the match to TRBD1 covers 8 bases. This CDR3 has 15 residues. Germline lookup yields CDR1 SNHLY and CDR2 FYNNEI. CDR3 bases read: TGTGCCAGCAGTCTGGACAGGGATAGCAATCAGCCG. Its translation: CASSLDRDSNQP. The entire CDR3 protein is CASSLDRDSNQPQYF.

The CDR3 loop is CASSSGTFQETQYF. The CDR3 DNA, read in part, is TGTGCCAGCAGCTCAGGGACTTTTCAAGAGACC. The J gene is TRBJ2-5, the V gene TRBV11-2, with D possibly TRBD2 on 6 matching bases. With the read ending 3 residues before the CDR3 end, the germline J gene is used to fill in that end. Germline assignment: CDR1 SGHAT and CDR2 FQNNGV. CDR3 length: 14 amino acids. V dropped 4 bases and J dropped 2 bases, with 11 bases sitting between them.

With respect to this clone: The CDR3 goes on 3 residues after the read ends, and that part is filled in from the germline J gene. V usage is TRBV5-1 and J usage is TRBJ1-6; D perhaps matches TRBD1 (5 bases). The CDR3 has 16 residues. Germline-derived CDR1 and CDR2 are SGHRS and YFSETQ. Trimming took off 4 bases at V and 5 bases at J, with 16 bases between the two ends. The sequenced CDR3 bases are TGCGCCAGCAGCCCTCGAAATTCAGGGAATAATTCACCC. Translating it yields CASSPRNSGNNSP. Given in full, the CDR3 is CASSPRNSGNNSPLHF.

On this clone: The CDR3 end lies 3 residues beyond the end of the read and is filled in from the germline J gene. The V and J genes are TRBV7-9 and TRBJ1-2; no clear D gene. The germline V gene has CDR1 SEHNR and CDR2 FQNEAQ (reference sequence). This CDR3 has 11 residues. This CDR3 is CASSANYDYTF. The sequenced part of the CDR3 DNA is TGTGCCAGCAGCGCCAACTACGAC.

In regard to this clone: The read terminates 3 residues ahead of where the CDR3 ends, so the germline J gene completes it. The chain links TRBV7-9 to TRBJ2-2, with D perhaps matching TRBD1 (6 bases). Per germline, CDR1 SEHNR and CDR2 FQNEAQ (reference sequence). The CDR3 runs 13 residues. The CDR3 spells CASSLKGGSPLFF. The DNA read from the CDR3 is TGTGCCAGCAGCTTAAAAGGGGGTTCACCG. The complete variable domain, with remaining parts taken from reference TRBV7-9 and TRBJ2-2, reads DTGVSQNPRHKITKRGQNVTFRCDPISEHNRLYWYRQTLGQGPEFLTYFQNEAQLEKSRLLSDRFSAERPKGSFSTLEIQRTEQGDSAMYLCASSLKGGSPLFFGEGSRLTVL.

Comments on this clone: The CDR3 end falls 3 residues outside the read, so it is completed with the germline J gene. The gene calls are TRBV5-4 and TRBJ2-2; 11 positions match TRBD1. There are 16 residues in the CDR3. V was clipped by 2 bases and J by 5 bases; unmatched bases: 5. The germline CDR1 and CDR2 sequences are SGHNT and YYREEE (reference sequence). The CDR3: CASSFGQGARTGELFF. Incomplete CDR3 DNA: TGTGCCAGCAGCTTCGGACAGGGGGCGCGGACCGGGGAG. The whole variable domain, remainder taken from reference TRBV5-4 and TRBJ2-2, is ETGVTQSPTHLIKTRGQQVTLRCSSQSGHNTVSWYQQALGQGPQFIFQYYREEENGRGNFPPRFSGLQFPNYSSELNVNALELDDSALYLCASSFGQGARTGELFFGEGSRLTVL.

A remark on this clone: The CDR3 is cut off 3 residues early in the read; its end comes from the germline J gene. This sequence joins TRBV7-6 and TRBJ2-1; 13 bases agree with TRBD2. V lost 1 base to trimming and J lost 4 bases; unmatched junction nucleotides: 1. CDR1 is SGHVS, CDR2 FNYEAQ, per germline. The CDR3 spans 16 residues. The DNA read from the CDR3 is TGTGCCAGCAGCTTAGGGACTAGCGGGAGATACAATGAG. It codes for CASSLGTSGRYNE. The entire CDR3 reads CASSLGTSGRYNEQFF.

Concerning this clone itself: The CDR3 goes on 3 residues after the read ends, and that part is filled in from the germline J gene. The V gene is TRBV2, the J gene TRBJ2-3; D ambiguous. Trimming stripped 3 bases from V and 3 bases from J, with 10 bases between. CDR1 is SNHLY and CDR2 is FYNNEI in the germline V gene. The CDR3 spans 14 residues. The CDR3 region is CASSDGKLTDTQYF. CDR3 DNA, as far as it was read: TGTGCCAGCAGTGATGGTAAACTTACAGATACG.

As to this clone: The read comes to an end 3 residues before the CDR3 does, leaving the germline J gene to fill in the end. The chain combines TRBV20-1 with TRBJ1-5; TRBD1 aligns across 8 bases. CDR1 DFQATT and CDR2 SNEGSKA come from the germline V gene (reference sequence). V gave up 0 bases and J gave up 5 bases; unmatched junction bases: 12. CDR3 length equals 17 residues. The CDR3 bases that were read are TGCAGTGCTAGAGACTACCGGGCGGACAGGGCCGATCAGCCC. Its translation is CSARDYRADRADQP. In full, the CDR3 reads CSARDYRADRADQPQHF.

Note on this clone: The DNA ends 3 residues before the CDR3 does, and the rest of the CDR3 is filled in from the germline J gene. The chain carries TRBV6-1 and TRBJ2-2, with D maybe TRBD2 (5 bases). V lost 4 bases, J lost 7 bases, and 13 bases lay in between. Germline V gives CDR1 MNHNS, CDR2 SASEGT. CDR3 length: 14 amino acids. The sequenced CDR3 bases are TGTGCCAGCAGTGTCCGACCCCGGGGCGGGGAG. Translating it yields CASSVRPRGGE. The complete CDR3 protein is CASSVRPRGGELFF.

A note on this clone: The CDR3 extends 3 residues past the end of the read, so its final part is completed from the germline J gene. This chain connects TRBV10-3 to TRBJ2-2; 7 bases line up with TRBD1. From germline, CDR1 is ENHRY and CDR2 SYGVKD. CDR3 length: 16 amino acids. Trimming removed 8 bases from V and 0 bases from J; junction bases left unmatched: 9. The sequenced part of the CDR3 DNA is TGTGCCATCCGGGCCTCAGACAGGGCGAACACCGGGGAG. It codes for CAIRASDRANTGE. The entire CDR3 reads CAIRASDRANTGELFF.

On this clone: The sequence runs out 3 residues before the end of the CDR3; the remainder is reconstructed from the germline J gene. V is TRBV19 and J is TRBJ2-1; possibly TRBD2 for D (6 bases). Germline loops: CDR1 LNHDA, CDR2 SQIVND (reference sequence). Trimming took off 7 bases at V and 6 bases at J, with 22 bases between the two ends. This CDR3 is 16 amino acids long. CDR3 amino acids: CASTPFLGAGINEQFF. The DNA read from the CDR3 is TGTGCCAGTACCCCCTTTTTAGGTGCGGGGATCAATGAG.

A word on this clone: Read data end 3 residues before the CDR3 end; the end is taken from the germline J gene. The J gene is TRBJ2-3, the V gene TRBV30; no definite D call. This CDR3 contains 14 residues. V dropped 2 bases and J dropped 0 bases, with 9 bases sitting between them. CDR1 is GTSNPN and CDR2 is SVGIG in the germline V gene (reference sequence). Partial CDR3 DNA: TGTGCCTGGAGTTTAATGCGGAGCACAGATACG. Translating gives CAWSLMRSTDT. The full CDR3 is CAWSLMRSTDTQYF.

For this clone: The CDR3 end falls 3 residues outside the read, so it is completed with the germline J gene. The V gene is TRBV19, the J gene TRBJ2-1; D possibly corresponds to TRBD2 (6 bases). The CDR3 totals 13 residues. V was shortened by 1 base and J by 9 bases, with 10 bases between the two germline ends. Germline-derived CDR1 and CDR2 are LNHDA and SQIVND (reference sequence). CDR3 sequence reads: CASSIAGRGEQFF. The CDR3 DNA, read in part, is TGTGCCAGTAGTATAGCGGGGCGGGGTGAG.

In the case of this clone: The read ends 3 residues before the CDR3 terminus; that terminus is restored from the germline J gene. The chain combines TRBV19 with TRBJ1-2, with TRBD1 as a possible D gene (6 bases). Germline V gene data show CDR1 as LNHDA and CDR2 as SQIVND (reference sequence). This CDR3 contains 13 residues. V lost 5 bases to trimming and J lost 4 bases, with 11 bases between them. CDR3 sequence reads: CASSADRSYGYTF. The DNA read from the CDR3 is TGTGCCAGTAGTGCAGACAGGAGCTATGGC.

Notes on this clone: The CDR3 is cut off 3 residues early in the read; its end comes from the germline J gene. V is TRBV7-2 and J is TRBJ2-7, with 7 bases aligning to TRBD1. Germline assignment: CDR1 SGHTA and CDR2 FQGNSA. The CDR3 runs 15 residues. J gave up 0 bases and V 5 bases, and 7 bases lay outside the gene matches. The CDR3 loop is CASSRSTGSSYEQYF. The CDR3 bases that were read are TGTGCCAGCAGCCGATCGACAGGGAGCTCCTACGAG.

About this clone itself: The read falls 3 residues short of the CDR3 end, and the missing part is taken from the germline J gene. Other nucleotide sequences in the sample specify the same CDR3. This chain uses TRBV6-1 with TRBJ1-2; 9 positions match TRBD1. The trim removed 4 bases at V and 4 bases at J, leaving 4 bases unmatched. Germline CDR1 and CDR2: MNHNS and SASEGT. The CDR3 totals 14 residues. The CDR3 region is CASSGPGQGYGYTF. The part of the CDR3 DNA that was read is TGTGCCAGCAGTGGACCGGGACAGGGCTATGGC.

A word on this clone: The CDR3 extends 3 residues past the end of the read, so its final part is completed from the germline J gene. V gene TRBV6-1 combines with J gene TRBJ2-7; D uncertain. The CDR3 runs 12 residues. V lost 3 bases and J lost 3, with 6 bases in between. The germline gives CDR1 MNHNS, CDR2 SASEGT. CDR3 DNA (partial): TGTGCCAGCAGTGAGGCCAGCTACGAG. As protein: CASSEASYE. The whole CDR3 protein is CASSEASYEQYF.

CDR3 amino acids: CASSELAGGTGELFF. CDR3 DNA (partial): TGCGCCAGCAGTGAATTAGCGGGAGGCACCGGGGAG. This chain joins TRBV10-2 and TRBJ2-2, with 10 bases matching TRBD2. Read data end 3 residues before the CDR3 end; the end is taken from the germline J gene. Germline assignment: CDR1 WSHSY and CDR2 SAAADI. The CDR3 is made up of 15 amino acids. With V trimmed by 3 bases and J by 4 bases, 2 bases remained unmatched.